This entry lists 21 T cell receptor beta chains sequenced from one sample in a study of cytomegalovirus exposure and HLA in healthy donors. TCRdb's table, derived via immunoSEQ multiplex PCR, lists solely in-frame clones and lacks some. The sample lists over 150,000 clones; less than 90% were seen once. Material: PBMCs. These receptors originate from a man between 18 and 29 years old in good health and CMV-seropositive.

The CDR3 is CASSPLTGGNQPQHF. The CDR3 nucleotides are TGTGCCAGCAGCCCCTTGACAGGGGGCAATCAGCCCCAGCATTTT. The J gene is TRBJ1-5, the V gene TRBV7-2, with 8 positions matching TRBD1. This CDR3 comprises 15 residues. Germline CDR1 is SGHTA and CDR2 is FQGNSA. With 5 bases clipped from V and 2 bases from J, the junction kept 5 bases outside the gene matches.

The chain recombines TRBV6-6 with TRBJ2-3; maybe TRBD2 (7 bases). V shed 5 bases and J shed 2 bases, with 17 bases lying between them. The length of the CDR3 is 16 residues. Germline values: CDR1 MNHNY, CDR2 SVGAGI (reference sequence). The chain's CDR3 is CASSGKNGGATDTQYF. CDR3 in DNA: TGTGCCAGCAGTGGGAAGAATGGGGGGGCCACAGATACGCAGTATTTT.

The sample holds a few counts of this clone. The chain couples TRBV19 to TRBJ1-2; D is uncertain. Trimming shortened V by 6 bases and J by 4 bases, and 12 bases separated the two germline ends. The CDR3 is 13 amino acids. Germline CDR1 is LNHDA and CDR2 is SQIVND (reference sequence). The CDR3 DNA reads as TGTGCCAGTAGCCCCACGAGGGCCTATGGCTACACCTTC. Translation gives CASSPTRAYGYTF.

This clone was observed a handful of times. This sequence joins TRBV11-2 and TRBJ2-2; maybe TRBD2 (6 bases). The CDR3 sequence is 17 residues long. Per the germline V gene, CDR1 is SGHAT and CDR2 is FQNNGV. V gave up 8 bases and J gave up 9 bases, with 28 bases separating them. The CDR3 coding sequence is TGTGCCAGCTCCTTGCGGTCCGGGGGAGTCCGGACCCGGGAGCTGTTTTTT. Amino acid sequence: CASSLRSGGVRTRELFF.

The chain joins TRBV6-1 to TRBJ1-5; unclear D gene. This CDR3 contains 15 residues. Germline loops: CDR1 MNHNS, CDR2 SASEGT. V dropped 0 bases and J dropped 0 bases, with 6 bases sitting between them. The CDR3 nucleotides are TGTGCCAGCAGTGAAGCGGGGAGTAGCAATCAGCCCCAGCATTTT. Protein: CASSEAGSSNQPQHF.

The chain has TRBV7-2 and TRBJ2-7; 7 nucleotides agree with TRBD2. CDR3 length: 14 residues. Germline values: CDR1 SGHTA, CDR2 FQGNSA. V dropped 2 bases and J dropped 3; count of bases not matched to a gene: 4. CDR3 in amino acids: CASSLWGGSYEQYF. The CDR3 coding sequence is TGTGCCAGCAGCTTATGGGGGGGTAGCTACGAGCAGTACTTC.

The chain couples TRBV6-5 to TRBJ2-5; 7 bases match TRBD1. J lost 1 base, V lost 6 bases, and 5 bases had no gene match. Germline CDR1 is MNHEY and CDR2 is SVGAGI. This CDR3 is built from 14 residues. CDR3 nucleotide sequence: TGTGCCAGCAGCCTCGGGACAGCCCAAGAGACCCAGTACTTC. Amino acids: CASSLGTAQETQYF.

Turning to this clone: A junction boundary mismatches the germline segment, possibly from a read error. V is TRBV5-8 and J is TRBJ2-1, with 7 bases fitting TRBD2. This CDR3 is built from 15 residues. Germline V gene sequence: CDR1 SGHTS, CDR2 YDEGEE. Written as DNA, the CDR3 is TGTGACAGCAATCGGGCGGGACTATACGACAATGAGCAGTTCTTC. Translation: CDSNRAGLYDNEQFF.

The CDR3 nucleotides are TGTGCCAGCAGTTACAGGGGGGGGCAGGCAGATACGCAGTATTTT. Protein: CASSYRGGQADTQYF. This chain connects TRBV6-5 to TRBJ2-3, with D perhaps TRBD2 (7 bases). With 2 bases removed from V and 4 bases from J, the gap between germline ends came to 13 bases. This CDR3 has 15 amino acids. The germline V gene encodes CDR1 MNHEY and CDR2 SVGAGI.

The chain has TRBV6-5 and TRBJ2-3; the match to TRBD2 covers 11 bases. V shed 7 bases and J 4 bases; nucleotides not matched to a gene: 7. The CDR3 totals 15 residues. Germline-derived CDR1 and CDR2 are MNHEY and SVGAGI. The CDR3 nucleotides read TGTGCCAGCAACCTAGCGGGAGGAAAGGCAGATACGCAGTATTTT. This encodes CASNLAGGKADTQYF.

The rearrangement joins TRBV5-5 to TRBJ2-5, with 7 bases matching TRBD2. Germline loops: CDR1 SGHKS, CDR2 YYEKEE (reference sequence). This CDR3 is built from 16 residues. After removal of 1 base from V and 2 bases from J, the junction contained 8 bases not matched to a gene. The CDR3 sequence: CASSLPRGVKQETQYF. Here the CDR3 DNA reads TGTGCCAGCAGCTTGCCACGGGGGGTGAAGCAAGAGACCCAGTACTTC.

Concerning this clone itself: This sample includes further DNA sequences coding for the same CDR3. The V gene is TRBV6-5, the J gene TRBJ1-2; TRBD1 matches at 9 bases. J was trimmed by 3 bases and V by 2 bases; bases with no gene match: 7. This CDR3 is built from 16 residues. Per the germline V gene, CDR1 is MNHEY and CDR2 is SVGAGI. CDR3 amino acids: CASSYPPGQGDYGYTF. The CDR3 nucleotides are TGTGCCAGCAGTTACCCTCCGGGACAGGGTGACTATGGCTACACCTTC.

This sequence joins TRBV27 and TRBJ2-7, with 8 bases lining up with TRBD2. Germline CDR1 and CDR2: MNHEY and SMNVEV (reference sequence). The CDR3 totals 14 residues. Unmatched junction bases numbered 5, after V lost 5 bases and J lost 2 bases. The CDR3 DNA reads as TGTGCCAGCAGTCGGCGGGGGGAGGCCTACGAGCAGTACTTC. Protein sequence: CASSRRGEAYEQYF.

This chain joins TRBV19 and TRBJ1-2, with D hard to call. This CDR3 region has 14 residues. CDR1 and CDR2 (germline): LNHDA, SQIVND (reference sequence). V was trimmed by 3 bases and J by 2 bases, leaving 10 bases between them. The CDR3 nucleotides are TGTGCCAGTAGTATCCCCCCAACAAACTATGGCTACACCTTC. Its protein is CASSIPPTNYGYTF.

This chain links TRBV5-1 with TRBJ2-7, with D possibly TRBD1 on 6 matching bases. With 4 bases removed from V and 3 bases from J, the gap between germline ends came to 17 bases. The CDR3 spans 15 residues. Germline assignment: CDR1 SGHRS and CDR2 YFSETQ. The CDR3 DNA reads TGCGCCAGCAGCCCGGAAGGGACACGACTCTACGAGCAGTACTTC. As protein: CASSPEGTRLYEQYF.

The V gene is TRBV5-5, the J gene TRBJ2-3; D not certain. Germline lookup yields CDR1 SGHKS and CDR2 YYEKEE (reference sequence). The CDR3 has 14 amino acids. V lost 0 bases to trimming and J lost 2 bases, with 7 bases between them. The CDR3 reads CASSLVGFTDTQYF. The CDR3, as DNA: TGTGCCAGCAGCTTGGTGGGCTTCACAGATACGCAGTATTTT.

This clone is a singleton in its sample. CDR3 sequence (DNA): TGCGCCAGCAGCCACCACCCCCGGGGAATGGGGTACGAGCAGTACTTC. Encoded protein: CASSHHPRGMGYEQYF. The chain combines TRBV4-1 with TRBJ2-7; a possible D gene is TRBD2 (5 bases). The CDR3 loop spans 16 amino acids. Germline loops: CDR1 MGHRA, CDR2 YSYEKL. Trimming removed 3 bases at V and 4 bases at J, with 19 bases between.

The chain couples TRBV2 to TRBJ2-2; 8 nucleotides agree with TRBD2. With V trimmed by 6 bases and J by 5 bases, 11 bases remained unmatched. Germline assignment: CDR1 SNHLY and CDR2 FYNNEI. This CDR3 region has 16 residues. CDR3 amino acids: CASRPSAGDRTGELFF. The CDR3 DNA follows: TGTGCCAGCAGGCCATCAGCGGGAGATAGAACCGGGGAGCTGTTTTTT.

This chain connects TRBV15 to TRBJ2-4, with TRBD1 matching over 7 bases. The CDR3 totals 17 residues. V lost 4 bases and J lost 0; bases outside the gene matches: 9. Germline CDR1 LNHNV, CDR2 YYDKDF (reference sequence). This CDR3 reads CATSTITGVLAKNIQYF. DNA for the CDR3: TGTGCCACCAGCACTATTACAGGGGTATTAGCCAAAAACATTCAGTACTTC. The whole variable domain, remainder taken from reference TRBV15 and TRBJ2-4, is DAMVIQNPRYQVTQFGKPVTLSCSQTLNHNVMYWYQQKSSQAPKLLFHYYDKDFNNEADTPDNFQSRRPNTSFCFLDIRSPGLGDTAMYLCATSTITGVLAKNIQYFGAGTRLSVL.

This rearrangement joins TRBV5-1 to TRBJ2-7; TRBD2 aligns across 8 bases. V lost 0 bases, J lost 1 base, and 3 bases stayed unmatched. In germline, CDR1 is SGHRS, CDR2 YFSETQ. The CDR3 is made up of 15 amino acids. Written as DNA, the CDR3 is TGCGCCAGCAGCTTGGTTAGCGGGGAGTCCTACGAGCAGTACTTC. Protein sequence: CASSLVSGESYEQYF.

This clone was counted once. CDR3 region: CASSLRGENIQYF. The CDR3 DNA reads as TGTGCCAGCAGCTTAAGGGGGGAAAACATTCAGTACTTC. The chain carries TRBV7-3 and TRBJ2-4, with D maybe TRBD2 (6 bases). CDR1 SGHTA and CDR2 FQGTGA come from the germline V gene. Trimming took off 1 base at V and 5 bases at J, with 6 bases between the two ends. The CDR3 runs 13 residues.